These 14 T cell receptor beta chains share one sample of origin, sequenced in a study of Graves' ophthalmopathy and Graves' hyperthyroidism. Amplification of TCR beta CDR3 regions used RNA transcripts. The library came from an HTBI-primed first-round RT-PCR and a second-round multiplex PCR. TCRdb reprocessed the multiplex PCR reads via MiXCR and lists one record per CDR3 protein. Found here are roughly 1.1 million distinct CDR3 sequences, less than 45% of them singletons; the top ten hold 11%. Sequenced sample: peripheral blood or thyroid tissue (not recorded which). The source is an adult man with Graves' hyperthyroidism.

V is TRBV15 and J is TRBJ2-7, with a tentative D call TRBD1 (5 bases). Germline values: CDR1 LNHNV, CDR2 YYDKDF (reference sequence). The V end was cut by 8 bases, the J end by 3 bases, with 8 bases between. CDR3 size: 11 residues. The CDR3 reads CATSGIYEQYF. Written as DNA, the CDR3 is TGTGCCACCTCAGGGATCTACGAGCAGTACTTC.

This clonotype was seen a few times. The chain has TRBV7-3 and TRBJ2-5, with 7 nucleotides matching TRBD2. The V gene end was trimmed by 2 bases and the J gene end by 5 bases; junction bases not matched to a gene: 11. This CDR3 region has 16 residues. Germline V gives CDR1 SGHTA, CDR2 FQGTGA. CDR3 nucleotides: TGTGCCAGCAGCTTATGGGGCGGGAGACGTGCGGAGACCCAGTACTTC. As protein: CASSLWGGRRAETQYF.

The chain recombines TRBV30 with TRBJ1-1; D is ambiguous. CDR3 length equals 12 residues. The ends were cut back, 0 bases at V and 5 bases at J, with 7 bases in the middle. CDR1 is GTSNPN and CDR2 is SVGIG in the germline V gene (reference sequence). The CDR3: CAWSVSRTEAFF. CDR3 coding DNA: TGTGCCTGGAGTGTTAGCCGGACTGAAGCTTTCTTT.

This clonotype was detected many times. The chain links TRBV9 to TRBJ1-3; D is unclear. The CDR3 is 12 amino acids. Trimming cost V 3 bases and J 2 bases, with 3 bases left between them. Germline V gene sequence: CDR1 SGDLS, CDR2 YYNGEE. CDR3 DNA sequence: TGTGCCAGCAGCGGAACTGGAAACACCATATATTTT. It translates to CASSGTGNTIYF.

The chain recombines TRBV25-1 with TRBJ1-2; TRBD1 aligns across 8 bases. Germline CDR1 MGHDK, CDR2 SYGVNS. This CDR3 is built from 16 residues. The V segment lost 2 bases and the J segment 5 bases; nucleotides outside the gene matches: 10. The CDR3 DNA follows: TGTGCCAGCAGTGAACCCCTCCGCACAGGGGGATATGGCTACACCTTC. Translated: CASSEPLRTGGYGYTF.

The J gene is TRBJ1-4, the V gene TRBV27, with a weak D call TRBD1 (5 bases). This CDR3 is built from 14 residues. Trimming left V 5 bases short and J 5 bases short, with 12 bases between. Germline V gives CDR1 MNHEY, CDR2 SMNVEV (reference sequence). CDR3 region: CASSPFRENEKLFF. CDR3 in DNA: TGTGCCAGCAGTCCCTTCAGGGAAAATGAAAAACTGTTTTTT.

This clonotype occurred a few times. The J gene is TRBJ1-3, the V gene TRBV7-9; 7 bases fit TRBD1. The J call is doubtful: the DNA matches TRBJ2-3 better. The CDR3 spans 15 residues. CDR1 and CDR2 from the germline V gene are SEHNR and FQNEAQ (reference sequence). The CDR3 protein is CASSLGDRATDTQYF. The CDR3 nucleotides are TGTGCCAGCAGCTTAGGGGACAGAGCTACAGATACGCAGTATTTT.

The J gene is TRBJ2-7, the V gene TRBV6-6, with D maybe TRBD2 (6 bases). The CDR3 is 13 residues long. V was clipped by 5 bases and J by 4 bases, with 12 bases between them. Germline CDR1 reads MNHNY; CDR2 reads SVGAGI (reference sequence). CDR3 DNA: TGTGCCAGCAGTAAGGCGGGACGTTACGAGCAGTACTTC. Its protein is CASSKAGRYEQYF.

In its sample, this clonotype was seen a few times. The chain has TRBV27 and TRBJ2-7; unclear D gene. Germline CDR1 and CDR2: MNHEY and SMNVEV (reference sequence). The CDR3 is 13 residues long. V lost 6 bases to trimming and J lost 2 bases, with 11 bases between them. The CDR3 is CASSGPGAYEQYF. The CDR3 DNA reads as TGTGCCAGCAGCGGGCCAGGCGCCTACGAGCAGTACTTC.

The V call is TRBV5-1, the J call TRBJ2-7, with TRBD1 identical over 7 bases. Germline assignment: CDR1 SGHRS and CDR2 YFSETQ. CDR3 length equals 16 residues. J lost 0 bases, V lost 1 base, and 7 bases had no gene match. CDR3 sequence (DNA): TGCGCCAGCAGCTTGAGACAGGGTGGATTCTCCTACGAGCAGTACTTC. It yields the protein CASSLRQGGFSYEQYF.

V usage is TRBV25-1 and J usage is TRBJ2-6; D ambiguous. Germline CDR1 reads MGHDK; CDR2 reads SYGVNS. This CDR3 has 14 residues. Trimming pared 4 bases from V and 4 bases from J, leaving 8 bases between. Here the CDR3 DNA reads TGTGCCAGCAGTGGGGCCGGGGGGGCCAACGTCCTGACTTTC. This gives the protein CASSGAGGANVLTF. Supplemented by reference TRBV25-1 and TRBJ2-6, the full variable domain reads EADIYQTPRYLVIGTGKKITLECSQTMGHDKMYWYQQDPGMELHLIHYSYGVNSTEKGDLSSESTVSRIRTEHFPLTLESARPSHTSQYLCASSGAGGANVLTFGAGSRLTVL.

This clonotype came up many times. J is TRBJ2-5 and V is TRBV2; tentatively, D is TRBD2 (5 bases). CDR1 SNHLY and CDR2 FYNNEI come from the germline V gene. The CDR3 has 11 amino acids. Trimming cost V 6 bases and J 5 bases, with 7 bases left between them. The CDR3 bases are TGTGCCAGCAGGCGAGGGGAGACCCAGTACTTC. This sequence encodes CASRRGETQYF.

This chain connects TRBV2 to TRBJ2-5; no clear D. Per germline, CDR1 SNHLY and CDR2 FYNNEI. V lost 6 bases and J lost 2, with 13 bases in between. CDR3 length: 14 residues. The CDR3 nucleotides read TGTGCCAGCAGCGCCGACTTCCCACAAGAGACCCAGTACTTC. Its protein is CASSADFPQETQYF.

This sequence joins TRBV9 and TRBJ1-5; D call uncertain. V dropped 4 bases and J dropped 11 bases, with 25 bases sitting between them. The CDR3 totals 16 residues. Germline V gene lookup returns CDR1 SGDLS and CDR2 YYNGEE. Here the CDR3 DNA reads TGTGCCAGCAGCTTGGTTGGAGGGCAAGACCAAGAGACCCAGCATTTT. This gives the protein CASSLVGGQDQETQHF. Based on the CDR3 plus reference TRBV9 and TRBJ1-5, the full variable domain is DSGVTQTPKHLITATGQRVTLRCSPRSGDLSVYWYQQSLDQGLQFLIQYYNGEERAKGNILERFSAQQFPDLHSELNLSSLELGDSALYFCASSLVGGQDQETQHFGDGTRLSIL.